Presented here are 13 T cell receptor beta chains from one specimen sequenced in a study of blood T cell repertoires in COVID-19. Using immunoSEQ multiplex PCR, the repertoire was profiled, and TCRdb retains in-frame clones only, with some absent. The sample holds around 86,000 clones, 75% to 85% seen once. The material sequenced was peripheral blood. These receptors came from an elderly woman with acute or convalescent COVID-19.

The chain has TRBV6-2 or TRBV6-3 and TRBJ2-4; 12 bases map to TRBD2. The J segment lost 5 bases and the V segment lost 6 bases, leaving 14 bases of the junction unmatched. The CDR3 contains 18 residues. Looked up from germline, CDR1 is MNHEY and CDR2 is SVGEGT. The CDR3 nucleotides read TGTGCCAGCAGCCCCGGGACTAGCGGGCGGGGAAGGGAAAACATTCAGTACTTC. This gives the protein CASSPGTSGRGRENIQYF.

The rearrangement links TRBV5-4 to TRBJ2-7, with 8 nucleotides matching TRBD2. With 1 base clipped from V and 5 bases from J, the junction kept 8 bases outside the gene matches. Germline CDR1 and CDR2: SGHNT and YYREEE (reference sequence). The CDR3 runs to 15 residues. Written as DNA, the CDR3 is TGTGCCAGCAGCTTGCCCGGGACTAGGCGCGACGAGCAGTACTTC. Residues: CASSLPGTRRDEQYF.

The genes are TRBV28 and TRBJ2-7; tentative D call: TRBD2 (5 bases). CDR1 and CDR2 (germline): MDHEN, SYDVKM. Trimming stripped 5 bases from V and 2 bases from J, with 13 bases between. This CDR3 region has 14 residues. The CDR3 DNA follows: TGTGCCAGCAGTCCGCACGATAGCGCCTACGAGCAGTACTTC. Its protein product is CASSPHDSAYEQYF.

The chain employs TRBV7-2 and TRBJ1-5; tentatively, D is TRBD1 (5 bases). Germline loops: CDR1 SGHTA, CDR2 FQGNSA. The V end lost 5 bases, the J end lost 4 bases, and 12 bases lay between the germline ends. The CDR3 consists of 14 residues. CDR3 bases: TGTGCCAGCAGCCCCGAGGCAGGGAATCAGCCCCAGCATTTT. Protein product: CASSPEAGNQPQHF.

V is TRBV18 and J is TRBJ2-5, with a tentative D call TRBD1 (5 bases). Trimming took off 6 bases at V and 1 base at J, with 9 bases between the two ends. Germline CDR1 and CDR2: KGHSH and LQKENI. The CDR3 is made up of 13 amino acids. The CDR3, as DNA: TGTGCCAGCTCGCCCCAGGGCCAAGAGACCCAGTACTTC. Protein: CASSPQGQETQYF.

V and J are TRBV18 and TRBJ1-4; no definite D call. Germline V gives CDR1 KGHSH, CDR2 LQKENI. The CDR3 is made up of 16 amino acids. V lost 1 base, J lost 5 bases, and 14 bases lay in between. CDR3 sequence (DNA): TGTGCCAGCTCACCACGGATCCTTACGGGGAATGAAAAACTGTTTTTT. Translating it yields CASSPRILTGNEKLFF.

The gene calls are TRBV7-9 and TRBJ2-5; possibly TRBD1 for D (5 bases). This CDR3 is 13 amino acids long. V shed 2 bases and J shed 6 bases, with 10 bases lying between them. Germline loops: CDR1 SEHNR, CDR2 FQNEAQ (reference sequence). The CDR3 loop reads CASSLFQGQTQYF. The CDR3 DNA follows: TGTGCCAGCAGCTTATTCCAGGGCCAGACCCAGTACTTC.

This chain joins TRBV6-2 or TRBV6-3 and TRBJ2-5; 9 positions match TRBD1. CDR3 length: 14 amino acids. Looked up from germline, CDR1 is MNHEY and CDR2 is SVGEGT. Trimming at V came to 5 bases and at J to 5 bases, leaving 6 bases not matched to a gene. For the CDR3, the DNA is TGTGCCAGCAGTAAAGGACAGGGGCCGGAGACCCAGTACTTC. Translated: CASSKGQGPETQYF.

The genes are TRBV5-1 and TRBJ2-3; D call uncertain. Trimming pared 4 bases from V and 0 bases from J, leaving 15 bases between. Germline CDR1 reads SGHRS; CDR2 reads YFSETQ. The CDR3 sequence is 16 residues long. This chain's CDR3 is CASSKIGQSSTDTQYF. The CDR3 DNA reads as TGCGCCAGCAGCAAGATTGGCCAATCTAGCACAGATACGCAGTATTTT.

V gene TRBV4-1 combines with J gene TRBJ2-1, with 9 nucleotides matching TRBD2. V lost 0 bases and J lost 7; bases outside the gene matches: 10. In germline, CDR1 is MGHRA, CDR2 YSYEKL. The CDR3 is 17 residues long. CDR3 sequence (DNA): TGCGCCAGCAGCCAAGATTCGGTAGCGGGAGTTGTAAATGAGCAGTTCTTC. This encodes CASSQDSVAGVVNEQFF.

CDR3 coding DNA: TGTGCCTGGACCCTCGGGACTTCTGGAAACACCATATATTTT. This gives the protein CAWTLGTSGNTIYF. V gene TRBV30 combines with J gene TRBJ1-3; TRBD1 is a possible D gene (5 bases). This CDR3 contains 14 residues. Germline lookup yields CDR1 GTSNPN and CDR2 SVGIG (reference sequence). Deletions cut 4 bases from V and 1 base from J, with 11 bases between.

V gene TRBV4-2 combines with J gene TRBJ1-5, with a weak D call TRBD1 (6 bases). CDR3 length: 14 amino acids. Germline loops: CDR1 LGHNA, CDR2 YNFKEQ. The V end was cut by 5 bases, the J end by 5 bases, with 13 bases between. In DNA form, the CDR3 reads TGTGCCAGCAGCGCTGGACAGAACCATCAGCCCCAGCATTTT. It encodes CASSAGQNHQPQHF.

J is TRBJ2-6 and V is TRBV11-3, with 8 bases matching TRBD1. This CDR3 spans 16 amino acids. V lost 7 bases to trimming and J lost 2 bases; unmatched junction nucleotides: 7. In germline, CDR1 is SGHNT, CDR2 YENEEA. The CDR3 loop is CASTQGQVAGANVLTF. CDR3 DNA: TGTGCCAGCACCCAGGGACAGGTTGCTGGGGCCAACGTCCTGACTTTC.